Reported below is one T cell receptor beta chain. Its cognate antigen is unknown. This sample was included in a study of CD8 T cells in ankylosing spondylitis. Notes on the study in general: What seemed typical of ankylosing spondylitis blood was a TCR beta motif built from 7 or 8 highly homologous variants.

One entry per CDR3 protein results from TCRdb running MiXCR on the 5' RACE reads. This table has about 800,000 distinct CDR3 sequences, 12% appearing once. CDR1 SGHTA and CDR2 FQGNSA come from the germline V gene. Trimming left V 6 bases short and J 1 base short, with 11 bases between. The CDR3 is 14 amino acids. The receptor's source is a male donor with ankylosing spondylitis. The V and J genes are TRBV7-2 and TRBJ2-3, with D tentatively TRBD1 or TRBD2 (6 bases each). Specimen: blood, either unsorted or a sorted T cell fraction (not recorded which). CDR3 coding DNA: TGTGCCAGCAGACCGGGGGCCCGCACAGATACGCAGTATTTT. It codes for CASRPGARTDTQYF.